The 21 T cell receptor beta chains reported below all come from one sample, sequenced in a study of T cells after posttransplantation cyclophosphamide. Busulfan-fludarabine conditioning, marrow transplant, and cyclophosphamide on days +3 and +4 were administered. The data were produced by immunoSEQ multiplex PCR, yet TCRdb's version contains in-frame clones alone and is incomplete. Of 6,000 to 7,000 clones in the sample, 81% are singletons; the top ten hold 20%. Here the sequenced sample was PBMCs, taken after allogeneic stem cell transplant with posttransplant cyclophosphamide. All receptors derive from a female patient aged 50-65 years who received an allogeneic stem cell transplant from a related donor, was CMV-positive, and had no GVHD. Some T cells may originate from the graft donor.

The chain combines TRBV19 with TRBJ1-3; perhaps TRBD1 as D (5 bases). This CDR3 spans 15 amino acids. CDR1 LNHDA and CDR2 SQIVND come from the germline V gene (reference sequence). Trimming shortened V by 2 bases and J by 0 bases, and 8 bases separated the two germline ends. The CDR3 bases are TGTGCCAGTAGTATACAGGGTTTCTCTGGAAACACCATATATTTT. This sequence encodes CASSIQGFSGNTIYF.

V usage is TRBV27 and J usage is TRBJ1-5; D is undetermined. The CDR3 has 13 residues. V was trimmed by 2 bases and J by 6 bases, leaving 8 bases between them. Germline assignment: CDR1 MNHEY and CDR2 SMNVEV (reference sequence). CDR3 sequence (DNA): TGTGCCAGCAGTTTAACGGGAAGTCAGCCCCAGCATTTT. Protein sequence: CASSLTGSQPQHF.

V and J are TRBV11-2 and TRBJ1-3; D is unclear. The CDR3 covers 15 residues. Germline assignment: CDR1 SGHAT and CDR2 FQNNGV. V was pared by 5 bases and J by 0 bases, with 11 bases between. This chain's CDR3 is CASSHPSGSGNTIYF. In nucleotides, the CDR3 is TGTGCCAGCAGCCATCCCTCGGGCTCTGGAAACACCATATATTTT. Together with reference TRBV11-2 and TRBJ1-3, the CDR3 gives the full variable domain: EAGVAQSPRYKIIEKRQSVAFWCNPISGHATLYWYQQILGQGPKLLIQFQNNGVVDDSQLPKDRFSAERLKGVDSTLKIQPAKLEDSAVYLCASSHPSGSGNTIYFGEGSWLTVV.

This clone counts as medium-sized. The chain carries TRBV21-1 and TRBJ2-3; the table assigns TRBD2, which was not confirmed against the DNA. TRBV21-1 is a pseudogene segment. CDR3 length: 15 amino acids. The CDR3 coding sequence is TGTGCCAGCAGCATCGGAGCGGGAGGGCCAGATACGCAGTATTTT. This codes for CASSIGAGGPDTQYF.

V and J are TRBV27 and TRBJ1-5, with 9 bases identical to TRBD1. With V trimmed by 1 base and J by 5 bases, 0 bases remained unmatched. This CDR3 is built from 14 residues. In germline, CDR1 is MNHEY, CDR2 SMNVEV (reference sequence). CDR3 sequence (DNA): TGTGCCAGCAGTTTATACAGGGGGCATCAGCCCCAGCATTTT. Translated: CASSLYRGHQPQHF.

The chain is built from TRBV6-6 and TRBJ1-1; 7 nucleotides align to TRBD1. Per the germline V gene, CDR1 is MNHNY and CDR2 is SVGAGI (reference sequence). The CDR3 runs 15 residues. J lost 11 bases, V lost 0 bases, and 12 bases had no gene match. The CDR3, as DNA: TGTGCCAGCAGTTACTCTATCGTACAGGGGACAGCGGCTTTCTTT. Its protein product is CASSYSIVQGTAAFF.

This rearrangement joins TRBV6-6 to TRBJ2-3, with D unclear. The V gene's germline CDR1 is MNHNY and CDR2 SVGAGI (reference sequence). The CDR3 is 14 residues long. V was pared by 0 bases and J by 6 bases, with 10 bases between. The CDR3 sequence: CASSYSASRDTQYF. The CDR3, as DNA: TGTGCCAGCAGTTACTCGGCTAGTCGTGATACGCAGTATTTT.

This clone was seen once. This chain links TRBV9 with TRBJ2-5; unclear D gene. There are 14 residues in the CDR3. V was cut by 0 bases and J by 1 base, with 7 bases left in between. Germline values: CDR1 SGDLS, CDR2 YYNGEE. In nucleotides, the CDR3 is TGTGCCAGCAGCGTAGGAGGCTCCCAAGAGACCCAGTACTTC. It translates to CASSVGGSQETQYF. Combining the CDR3 with reference TRBV9 and TRBJ2-5 gives the whole variable domain DSGVTQTPKHLITATGQRVTLRCSPRSGDLSVYWYQQSLDQGLQFLIQYYNGEERAKGNILERFSAQQFPDLHSELNLSSLELGDSALYFCASSVGGSQETQYFGPGTRLLVL.

A few counts support this clone. This chain connects TRBV19 to TRBJ2-1; D unresolved. Germline V gives CDR1 LNHDA, CDR2 SQIVND (reference sequence). CDR3 size: 16 residues. V lost 7 bases and J lost 4, with 20 bases in between. CDR3: CASTTTGQVGYNEQFF. CDR3 DNA: TGTGCCAGTACCACAACCGGCCAGGTGGGTTACAATGAGCAGTTCTTC.

The gene calls are TRBV10-1 and TRBJ1-1, with TRBD1 identical over 7 bases. The trim removed 5 bases at V and 8 bases at J, leaving 2 bases unmatched. This CDR3 has 11 amino acids. Germline V lookup: CDR1 WNHNN, CDR2 SYGVQD (reference sequence). The CDR3 reads CASSQDREAFF. The CDR3, as DNA: TGCGCCAGCAGTCAGGACAGGGAAGCTTTCTTT.

Here the CDR3 reads CASSEGGNPQETQYF. CDR3 DNA sequence: TGTGCCAGCAGTGAGGGGGGGAACCCGCAAGAGACCCAGTACTTC. The chain recombines TRBV25-1 with TRBJ2-5; TRBD2 agrees at 7 bases. V was pared by 3 bases and J by 2 bases, with 6 bases of the junction left unmatched. CDR3 length equals 15 residues. CDR1 and CDR2 (germline): MGHDK, SYGVNS.

This clone has just a few counts. The J gene is TRBJ2-2, the V gene TRBV5-6; TRBD1 matches 7 bases. The trim removed 4 bases at V and 6 bases at J, leaving 6 bases unmatched. CDR1 SGHDT and CDR2 YYEEEE come from the germline V gene. The CDR3 extends over 14 amino acids. CDR3 amino acids: CASSVDRVPGELFF. The CDR3 bases are TGTGCCAGCAGCGTCGACAGGGTTCCCGGGGAGCTGTTTTTT.

This CDR3 is CASSIPRGTYFYGYTF. CDR3 nucleotide sequence: TGTGCCAGTAGTATCCCCAGGGGGACATATTTCTATGGCTACACCTTC. The V gene is TRBV19, the J gene TRBJ1-2; the match to TRBD1 covers 7 bases. In germline, CDR1 is LNHDA, CDR2 SQIVND (reference sequence). The V segment lost 3 bases and the J segment 4 bases; nucleotides outside the gene matches: 11. The CDR3 is 16 residues long.

This rearrangement joins TRBV5-1 to TRBJ1-2; 7 positions match TRBD1. J was trimmed by 6 bases and V by 0 bases; bases with no gene match: 2. This CDR3 is built from 13 residues. Germline CDR1 SGHRS, CDR2 YFSETQ. In DNA form, the CDR3 reads TGCGCCAGCAGCTTGGTAACAGGGGATGGCTACACCTTC. This translates into CASSLVTGDGYTF.

The rearrangement joins TRBV7-2 to TRBJ1-2; D perhaps matches TRBD1 (5 bases). Looked up from germline, CDR1 is SGHTA and CDR2 is FQGNSA. V was shortened by 2 bases and J by 3 bases, with 13 bases between the two germline ends. This CDR3 has 15 residues. This CDR3 is CASSLIGGGDYGYTF. The CDR3 region has the DNA TGTGCCAGCAGCTTAATTGGGGGGGGTGACTATGGCTACACCTTC.

The chain has TRBV6-6 and TRBJ1-4, with D possibly TRBD1 on 5 matching bases. The germline V gene has CDR1 MNHNY and CDR2 SVGAGI (reference sequence). The CDR3 consists of 15 residues. V lost 1 base to trimming and J lost 4 bases, with 10 bases between them. CDR3 residues: CASSYFGGGNEKLFF. CDR3 DNA: TGTGCCAGCAGTTACTTCGGGGGAGGTAATGAAAAACTGTTTTTT.

V gene TRBV5-1 combines with J gene TRBJ1-6; D call uncertain. The CDR3 extends over 17 amino acids. CDR1 is SGHRS, CDR2 YFSETQ, per germline. Trimming left V 4 bases short and J 0 bases short, with 14 bases between. The CDR3 bases are TGCGCCAGCAGCCTGGACGGAACTAGCTCCTATAATTCACCCCTCCACTTT. It translates to CASSLDGTSSYNSPLHF.

This clone has just a few counts. In nucleotides, the CDR3 is TGTGCCAGCAGTGACCCAAGTAGCGGGGGGGCCGCTAGCACAGATACGCAGTATTTT. Its translation is CASSDPSSGGAASTDTQYF. V usage is TRBV2 and J usage is TRBJ2-3; 11 positions agree with TRBD2. CDR3 size: 19 residues. J gave up 0 bases and V 3 bases, and 11 bases lay outside the gene matches. Germline V CDR1 and CDR2: SNHLY, FYNNEI.

The genes are TRBV19 and TRBJ2-3, with a tentative D call TRBD2 (6 bases). Looked up from germline, CDR1 is LNHDA and CDR2 is SQIVND (reference sequence). This CDR3 has 18 amino acids. Trimming left V 4 bases short and J 0 bases short, with 20 bases between. CDR3 loop: CASSTTTLRTTSTDTQYF. In DNA, the CDR3 is TGTGCCAGTAGTACAACGACCCTCCGGACTACGAGCACAGATACGCAGTATTTT.

CDR3 region: CASSLAGGPTEAFF. The CDR3 DNA reads TGCGCCAGCAGCTTGGCCGGGGGGCCCACTGAAGCTTTCTTT. The V and J genes are TRBV5-1 and TRBJ1-1; possibly TRBD1 for D (6 bases). Germline lookup yields CDR1 SGHRS and CDR2 YFSETQ. The CDR3 runs 14 residues. Trimming stripped 0 bases from V and 4 bases from J, with 10 bases between.

The V and J genes are TRBV19 and TRBJ2-7, with 13 bases fitting TRBD2. The CDR3 has 16 amino acids. From germline, CDR1 is LNHDA and CDR2 SQIVND (reference sequence). J lost 7 bases, V lost 5 bases, and 11 bases had no gene match. The CDR3 DNA reads TGTGCCAGTAGTCAAGGACTAGCGGGAGAGTCCGGTGAGCAGTACTTC. Its protein product is CASSQGLAGESGEQYF.